The clone carrying this T cell receptor (beta chain) has at least ten counts. Its target is not known. The data derive from a study of T cell repertoires in cytomegalovirus infection. At the level of the study: Well-studied HLA-B-restricted CMV epitopes were used in the study alongside recently identified HLA-C-restricted ones. Both CMV infection and a matching HLA type were indicated by public TCR beta signatures. Study-level findings and limits: Adding up the frequency of public TCR beta families identified people who carried CMV plus the relevant HLA. CMV-specific HLA-C-restricted TCR beta clonotypes dominated the ex vivo response.

V was cut by 4 bases and J by 3 bases, with 10 bases left in between. This CDR3 is built from 15 residues. TCRdb used MiXCR to reprocess the reads, holding one entry per CDR3 protein. This sample has some 920,000 distinct CDR3 sequences, with around 29% found just once. The sequence derives from a human donor in good health (CMV status not recorded). Some clones in this sample may be carry-over from other donors' samples. The chain is built from TRBV12-3 or TRBV12-4 and TRBJ1-6; D not certain. This sample comprised cultured CD8+ T cells from PBMCs, obtained from culture after CMV antigen stimulation. The CDR3, as DNA: TGTGCCAGCAGTTCTTGGCAGGACTATAATTCACCCCTCCACTTT. This translates into CASSSWQDYNSPLHF.